This is a list of T cell receptor beta chains from one sample in a study of OX40 agonist ivuxolimab in advanced cancers. Profiled with immunoSEQ multiplex PCR; TCRdb holds only in-frame clones, not every one. This repertoire shows about 98,000 clones, 88% found once; its top ten account for around 0.82%. Sample: CD4+ or CD8+ T cells sorted from blood, taken in a trial of the OX40 agonist ivuxolimab. These receptors were obtained from an adult with an advanced solid tumor such as melanoma, head and neck, liver or kidney cancer. CDR3s include the opening cysteine and the closing phenylalanine or tryptophan. The D gene is left open where the match is weak. Size tells how often a clone was seen (once, few, many) or the class of an expanded clone, and some rows leave it out.

clone_size,v_call,j_call,d_call,cdr3_nt,cdr3_aa
NA,TRBV28,TRBJ1-6,NA,TGTGCCAGCAGTGGCTCGGGAAGGGGGAAGAATTCACCCCTCCACTTT,CASSGSGRGKNSPLHF
NA,TRBV20-1,TRBJ1-2,NA,TGCAGCGTAGGGGCGTTCTATGGCTACACCTTC,CSVGAFYGYTF
NA,TRBV9,TRBJ1-5,NA,TGTGCCAGCAGCGTAGAGGCAGAAGGTCAGCCCCAGCATTTT,CASSVEAEGQPQHF
NA,TRBV4-1,TRBJ2-1,NA,TGCGCCAGCAGCCAAGAACCGGGCGGGTTGAGCTCCTACAATGAGCAGTTCTTC,CASSQEPGGLSSYNEQFF
NA,TRBV10-3,TRBJ2-1,NA,TGTGCCATCAGTGAAGCTCTTAGTCGGGAACTAAATGAGCAGTTCTTC,CAISEALSRELNEQFF
NA,TRBV2,TRBJ2-1,NA,TGTGCCAGCAGGAATGGGGGCCGGGGGGAGCAGTTCTTC,CASRNGGRGEQFF
NA,TRBV5-1,TRBJ1-2,NA,TGCGCCAGCAGCTTGGCGGACAGCGGGGGCTATGGCTACACCTTC,CASSLADSGGYGYTF
NA,TRBV9,TRBJ2-3,NA,TGTGCCAGCAGCGTAGCCCAGAGGACAGATACGCAGTATTTT,CASSVAQRTDTQYF
NA,TRBV28,TRBJ2-5,NA,TGTGCCAGCAGCCACACCGGGAGTGAGACCCAGTACTTC,CASSHTGSETQYF
NA,TRBV2,TRBJ1-6,NA,TGTGCCAGCAGTGAGCAAGGTATTGATTCACCCCTCCACTTT,CASSEQGIDSPLHF
NA,TRBV5-1,TRBJ1-4,TRBD1,TGCGCCAGCAGCCCTGAAGGGGGCCTGGGTGAAAAACTGTTTTTT,CASSPEGGLGEKLFF
NA,TRBV9,TRBJ2-2,NA,TGTGCCAGCAGCGCCCGGACTAACACCGGGGAGCTGTTTTTT,CASSARTNTGELFF
NA,TRBV19,TRBJ1-3,NA,TGTGCCAGTAGTCAACCGGGACAAACAGGCATCTCTGGAAACACCATATATTTT,CASSQPGQTGISGNTIYF
NA,TRBV30,TRBJ1-5,NA,TGTGCCTGGAGTGTACCTTGGGGAAATAGCAATCAGCCCCAGCATTTT,CAWSVPWGNSNQPQHF
once,TRBV19,TRBJ2-2,TRBD2,TGTGCCAGTAGCAGACTAGCGGGAGGGCCATCGTACGGGGAGCTGTTTTTT,CASSRLAGGPSYGELFF
few,TRBV6-1,TRBJ2-1,TRBD2,TGTGCCAGCAGTGAAGCGATCGAGGGGGCTAGCGGGAGCGATGAGCAGTTCTTC,CASSEAIEGASGSDEQFF
NA,TRBV4-1,TRBJ1-1,NA,TGCGCCAGCAGCCATCTAGCCCTACGGGGGGCCTCTAACACTGAAGCTTTCTTT,CASSHLALRGASNTEAFF
NA,TRBV18,TRBJ2-1,TRBD1,TGTGCCAGCTCACCACCGGGACAGGGGTACAATGAGCAGTTCTTC,CASSPPGQGYNEQFF
once,TRBV7-6,TRBJ2-5,NA,TGTGCCAGCAGCTCAATAGAGACCCAGTACTTC,CASSSIETQYF
NA,TRBV5-1,TRBJ2-5,NA,TGCGCCAGCAGACCAGTTTCTTCTCAAGAGACCCAGTACTTC,CASRPVSSQETQYF
NA,TRBV19,TRBJ1-2,NA,TGTGCCAGTAGTATAGAAAGGGATTATGGCTACACCTTC,CASSIERDYGYTF
NA,TRBV18,TRBJ1-1,NA,TGTGCCAGCTCACCAGCAGGGGCGGACACTGAAGCTTTCTTT,CASSPAGADTEAFF
NA,TRBV29-1,TRBJ2-7,NA,TGCAGCGTTGTGGCAGGGGGGTCGGCCGAGCAGTACTTC,CSVVAGGSAEQYF
NA,TRBV5-1,TRBJ2-2,NA,TGCGCCAGCAGCTTGCGGGGAGACACCGGGGAGCTGTTTTTT,CASSLRGDTGELFF
NA,TRBV9,TRBJ1-2,TRBD1,TGTGCCAGCAGCGCTCAGGGGGGAGGCGGCTATGGCTACACCTTC,CASSAQGGGGYGYTF
NA,TRBV7-2,TRBJ2-3,NA,TGTGCCAGCAGCGTCGGACAGAAGGATACGCAGTATTTT,CASSVGQKDTQYF
NA,TRBV7-3,TRBJ2-2,NA,TGTGCCAGCAGCTTAACGTTAAGAGGGAGCCACACCGGGGAGCTGTTTTTT,CASSLTLRGSHTGELFF
few,TRBV18,TRBJ1-3,NA,TGTGCCAGCTCACCCGAGGGCTCTGGAAACACCATATATTTT,CASSPEGSGNTIYF
NA,TRBV7-2,TRBJ2-5,NA,TGTGCCAGCAGCACTCGACAGGAGGAGACCCAGTACTTC,CASSTRQEETQYF
NA,TRBV7-2,TRBJ2-3,NA,TGTGCCAGCAGCTCCAGAGGAGGATCGTTCGATACGCAGTATTTT,CASSSRGGSFDTQYF
NA,TRBV2,TRBJ2-1,TRBD2,TGTGCCAGCAGTGGAACGGGAGGGGAGCAGTTCTTC,CASSGTGGEQFF
NA,TRBV10-3,TRBJ2-3,NA,TGTGCCATCAGCTCGACTACCCCCTTTTATACGCAGTATTTT,CAISSTTPFYTQYF
NA,TRBV7-8,TRBJ2-3,TRBD1,TGTGCCAGCAGCTTAGGAAGGGGGCTCGGTAGGCGCACAGATACGCAGTATTTT,CASSLGRGLGRRTDTQYF
NA,TRBV27,TRBJ2-3,TRBD2,TGTGCCAGCAGTTTAGCCCGACTAGCGGGAGCGACAGATACGCAGTATTTT,CASSLARLAGATDTQYF
NA,TRBV7-8,TRBJ1-4,TRBD1,TGTGCCAGCAGCCCCGGGACAGGTGAAAAACTGTTTTTT,CASSPGTGEKLFF
NA,TRBV5-4,TRBJ2-1,NA,TGTGCCAGCAGCTTGGAAGCGCCTGTTTACAATGAGCAGTTCTTC,CASSLEAPVYNEQFF
NA,TRBV5-1,TRBJ2-3,NA,TGCGCCAGCAGCTTAGGCGGGGACGGAGATACGCAGTATTTT,CASSLGGDGDTQYF
NA,TRBV5-5,TRBJ1-1,NA,TGTGCCAGCAGCCTAGGCGACACTGAAGCTTTCTTT,CASSLGDTEAFF
NA,TRBV6-1,TRBJ2-3,NA,TGTGCCAGCAGTCTTCGGGACAGCACAGATACGCAGTATTTT,CASSLRDSTDTQYF
NA,TRBV2,TRBJ1-2,TRBD1,TGTGCCAGCAGTGGGACAGGGCTAAACGGCTACACCTTC,CASSGTGLNGYTF
NA,TRBV28,TRBJ2-5,NA,TGTGCCAGCAGTTCCCAATACCGGGACTACCAAGAGACCCAGTACTTC,CASSSQYRDYQETQYF
NA,TRBV13,TRBJ1-4,NA,TGTGCCAGCAGCCGTCAAAGGGGGGTCGGAAATGAAAAACTGTTTTTT,CASSRQRGVGNEKLFF
few,TRBV27,TRBJ1-5,NA,TGTGCCAGCAGTTTACGGGCGAATCAGCCCCAGCATTTT,CASSLRANQPQHF
NA,TRBV30,TRBJ2-3,TRBD2,TGTGCCTGGAGTGTACCACTAGCGGGAGCTAGCACAGATACGCAGTATTTT,CAWSVPLAGASTDTQYF
NA,TRBV6-6,TRBJ1-5,NA,TGTGCCAGCAGCTTGGGCCCTGCACGGGATCAGCCCCAGCATTTT,CASSLGPARDQPQHF
NA,TRBV19,TRBJ1-1,NA,TGTGCCAGTAGTATTGCAAACAGGGTCCAACGGAACACTGAAGCTTTCTTT,CASSIANRVQRNTEAFF
NA,TRBV5-8,TRBJ2-3,NA,TGTGCCAGTGGCGCAGGGGCAGATACGCAGTATTTT,CASGAGADTQYF
NA,TRBV2,TRBJ1-1,NA,TGTGCCAGCAGTGAAACGGGGGCTGAAGCTTTCTTT,CASSETGAEAFF
NA,TRBV7-6,TRBJ2-6,NA,TGTGCCAGCAGCTTGGGGGGCCCCAACTCTGGGGCCAACGTCCTGACTTTC,CASSLGGPNSGANVLTF
NA,TRBV6-4,TRBJ2-3,TRBD2,TGTGCCAGCAGTGACTCAGGAGCGGGAGTACCCACAGATACGCAGTATTTT,CASSDSGAGVPTDTQYF
NA,TRBV7-9,TRBJ2-7,TRBD1,TGTGCCAGCAGCTTAGGGGACAGGGGGCTGTACGAGCAGTACTTC,CASSLGDRGLYEQYF
NA,TRBV5-1,TRBJ2-1,NA,TGCGCCAGCAGCTTGGGAGACTATGAGCAGTTCTTC,CASSLGDYEQFF
NA,TRBV5-1,TRBJ2-1,NA,TGCGCCAGCAGCTTGAGGGGCCGCATGGTGGATGAGCAGTTCTTC,CASSLRGRMVDEQFF
few,TRBV30,TRBJ1-6,NA,TGTGCCTGGAGCCACCCGGGACGGCGTCGAGGACCCCTCCACTTT,CAWSHPGRRRGPLHF
NA,TRBV6-4,TRBJ2-6,NA,TGTGCCAGCAGTCCCAACTCTGGGGCCAACGTCCTGACTTTC,CASSPNSGANVLTF
few,TRBV19,TRBJ1-5,NA,TGTGCCAGTAGTCTGTCTAGGGGACGAGGTCAGCCCCAGCATTTT,CASSLSRGRGQPQHF
NA,TRBV27,TRBJ1-1,NA,TGTGCCAGCAGTGCCGGGGGGCAGGCTGAAGCTTTCTTT,CASSAGGQAEAFF
NA,TRBV10-3,TRBJ2-3,NA,TGTGCCATCAGCCGGGGGGCCGCAGATACGCAGTATTTT,CAISRGAADTQYF
once,TRBV19,TRBJ1-4,NA,TGTGCCAGTAAGACCCCCCAGGGGCTGGGGTTTGAAAAACTGTTTTTT,CASKTPQGLGFEKLFF
NA,TRBV4-3,TRBJ1-2,NA,TGCGCCAGCAGCCAAGAGTATTTAGGACAGCGGGCAAACTATGGCTACACCTTC,CASSQEYLGQRANYGYTF